These 14 T cell receptor delta chains originate from one sample sequenced in a study of Vδ1+ human thymocytes. Whole-study results and caveats: Highly polyclonal TRG and TRD repertoires with Gaussian CDR3 length distributions appeared in thymus.

Extracted RNA was reverse transcribed into cDNA. CDR3 amplicons came from multiplex PCR with pooled V-gene forward and constant-region reverse primers. TCRdb re-identified clones in the multiplex PCR reads via CATT. Here the sample spans about 25,000 delta-chain clones, 7.4% being singletons. Their recognized antigens are unknown. Input material: Vdelta1+ gamma-delta thymocytes from the thymus. Specified subset: FACS-sorted CD3+ TCRalphabeta- TCRVdelta1+ TCRVdelta2- thymocytes. Receptors originate from a girl in the first two years of life who had congenital heart surgery.

About this clone itself: The same CDR3 also results from other DNA sequences found in this sample. V and J are TRDV1 and TRDJ1; 9 nucleotides agree with TRDD2. Looked up from germline, CDR1 is TSWWSYY and CDR2 is QGS. Trimming removed 5 bases from V and 1 base from J; junction bases left unmatched: 26. CDR3 length: 22 amino acids. CDR3 in amino acids: CALGTRRPSYVSGGQLTDKLIF. The CDR3 bases are TGTGCTCTTGGGACTCGACGGCCTTCCTACGTTAGTGGGGGACAGCTCACCGATAAACTCATCTTT.

This clone has more than one count but fewer than ten. This chain joins TRDV1 and TRDJ1, with D perhaps matching TRDD3 (7 bases). The CDR3 loop spans 23 amino acids. Deletions cut 6 bases from V and 1 base from J, with 39 bases between. In germline, CDR1 is TSWWSYY, CDR2 QGS. Here the CDR3 DNA reads TGTGCTCTTGGACTACCTCGGGTGTCCTACAGGGGGATGTACGAACCCTCCACCGATAAACTCATCTTT. This translates into CALGLPRVSYRGMYEPSTDKLIF.

The sample holds a few counts of this clone. This sample includes further DNA sequences coding for the same CDR3. The chain couples TRDV1 to TRDJ1; 7 positions match TRDD3. Looked up from germline, CDR1 is TSWWSYY and CDR2 is QGS. V lost 3 bases and J lost 4; bases outside the gene matches: 14. CDR3 length: 17 residues. Here the CDR3 reads CALGESLRRWGSDKLIF. The CDR3 DNA follows: TGTGCTCTTGGGGAGTCCCTACGTAGGTGGGGGAGCGATAAACTCATCTTT.

This clone occurred a few times. This chain links TRDV1 with TRDJ1, with D perhaps matching TRDD3 (10 bases). There are 23 residues in the CDR3. Trimming stripped 4 bases from V and 0 bases from J, with 36 bases between. CDR1 and CDR2 (germline): TSWWSYY, QGS. The CDR3 sequence: CALGVPQAFLLGWGILYTDKLIF. CDR3 coding DNA: TGTGCTCTTGGGGTCCCCCAAGCCTTCCTACTTGGATGGGGGATACTGTACACCGATAAACTCATCTTT.

This clone was picked up a small number of times. V usage is TRDV1 and J usage is TRDJ1; possible D gene TRDD3, 6 bases. The V gene lost 1 base and the J gene lost 6 bases, with 24 bases spanning the gap. Per the germline V gene, CDR1 is TSWWSYY and CDR2 is QGS. The CDR3 is made up of 18 amino acids. CDR3 sequence (DNA): TGTGCTCTTGGGGAACGGAACCCTACACGGACTGGGAGCTATAAACTCATCTTT. Translating it yields CALGERNPTRTGSYKLIF.

The V call is TRDV1, the J call TRDJ1; 12 bases line up with TRDD3. The junction had 26 bases not matched to a gene; V was cut back by 3 bases and J by 0 bases. The CDR3 sequence is 24 residues long. Germline CDR1 and CDR2: TSWWSYY and QGS. CDR3 amino acids: CALGDIPLPLGDTRRGSYTDKLIF. The CDR3 DNA is TGTGCTCTTGGGGACATCCCTCTCCCACTGGGGGATACCAGGAGAGGTTCGTACACCGATAAACTCATCTTT.

This clone was counted only a few times. The rearrangement uses TRDV1 and TRDJ1, with TRDD2 matching 9 bases. V dropped 2 bases and J dropped 1; count of bases not matched to a gene: 14. CDR1 is TSWWSYY, CDR2 QGS, per germline. The CDR3 loop spans 19 amino acids. CDR3 in DNA: TGTGCTCTTGGGGAAAGGGTACCTTCCTACGTTCAGGGCACCGATAAACTCATCTTT. Protein product: CALGERVPSYVQGTDKLIF.

In its sample, this clone was seen a few times. The chain is built from TRDV1 and TRDJ1; D unclear. V was pared by 3 bases and J by 0 bases, with 23 bases between. CDR3 size: 19 residues. The V gene's germline CDR1 is TSWWSYY and CDR2 QGS. The CDR3 reads CALGEASEGQHSYTDKLIF. In DNA, the CDR3 is TGTGCTCTTGGGGAGGCGTCCGAGGGACAACATTCGTACACCGATAAACTCATCTTT.

The chain joins TRDV1 to TRDJ1; 9 nucleotides agree with TRDD3. The CDR3 covers 20 residues. CDR1 is TSWWSYY and CDR2 is QGS in the germline V gene. After removal of 5 bases from V and 10 bases from J, the junction contained 29 bases not matched to a gene. The chain's CDR3 is CALGFPGISYDWGYGERLIF. In DNA, the CDR3 is TGTGCTCTTGGGTTTCCAGGGATATCCTACGACTGGGGATACGGTGAAAGACTCATCTTT.

V gene TRDV1 combines with J gene TRDJ1; 10 nucleotides agree with TRDD3. The CDR3 has 19 amino acids. V dropped 3 bases and J dropped 4; count of bases not matched to a gene: 17. Germline lookup yields CDR1 TSWWSYY and CDR2 QGS. The CDR3 DNA is TGTGCTCTTGGGGACCTTTCCTTGGGTACTGGGGGATGCGGCGATAAACTCATCTTT. Protein sequence: CALGDLSLGTGGCGDKLIF.

This clone was detected only a few times. The V gene is TRDV1, the J gene TRDJ1; 10 bases line up with TRDD3. CDR3 length: 19 amino acids. Losses at the gene ends were 3 bases for V and 0 bases for J; bases not matched to a gene: 13. The V gene's germline CDR1 is TSWWSYY and CDR2 QGS. The CDR3 nucleotides read TGTGCTCTTGGGGACCCCGGGGGGGATACGCGGGGGAACACCGATAAACTCATCTTT. Protein product: CALGDPGGDTRGNTDKLIF.

There are a few counts of this clone. The rearrangement links TRDV1 to TRDJ1; 9 bases are a match to TRDD3. This CDR3 contains 19 residues. Germline lookup yields CDR1 TSWWSYY and CDR2 QGS. V lost 2 bases to trimming and J lost 0 bases; unmatched junction nucleotides: 13. The CDR3 loop reads CALGEKEVLPGGYTDKLIF. CDR3 in DNA: TGTGCTCTTGGGGAAAAAGAAGTCCTACCTGGGGGATACACCGATAAACTCATCTTT.

The chain employs TRDV3 and TRDJ1, with 7 nucleotides matching TRDD3. The CDR3 is 14 amino acids. Unmatched junction bases numbered 15, after V lost 5 bases and J lost 6 bases. The V gene's germline CDR1 is TVYSNPD and CDR2 GDNSRS (reference sequence). CDR3 DNA sequence: TGTGCCCCGTCTCGGACTTTGGGGGACTATAAACTCATCTTT. Amino acids: CAPSRTLGDYKLIF.

This clone was found a few times. This chain joins TRDV1 and TRDJ1; D is undetermined. The length of the CDR3 is 13 residues. The V end lost 6 bases, the J end lost 1 base, and 9 bases lay between the germline ends. From germline, CDR1 is TSWWSYY and CDR2 QGS. The CDR3 reads CALGGVGTDKLIF. The CDR3 coding sequence is TGTGCTCTTGGAGGCGTTGGCACCGATAAACTCATCTTT.